Detailed here is one TCR beta chain. It has no known antigen specificity. Qualities for individual bases were not recorded, and no much larger clone is one base off. From each donor, a single peripheral blood sample of 90 to 150 mL on average was drawn into heparinised tubes. A BD FACSAria II was used to sort naive, central memory, regulatory and stem cell-like memory CD4+ T cells with a panel that included CD45RO, CCR7, CD25, CD127, CD95 and CD27. Every sorted population had a purity above 98%. Right away, PBMCs were isolated by Lymphoprep density gradient centrifugation and were stained directly, with no culture step. To minimize batch effects, samples were stained and sorted in pairs, one healthy donor with one patient per experiment. For CDR1 and CDR2, the germline V gene lists SGHRS and YFSETQ. V is pared back by 0 bases and J by 0 bases, with 10 bases lying between the germline termini. Taken from cysteine to phenylalanine, the CDR3 has 16 residues. Here the CDR3 DNA is all that survives: 48 bases in frame from base 1.

All of the isolated RNA was reverse transcribed with the High Capacity cDNA Reverse Transcription Kit, so expressed TCRB transcripts were sequenced. Deep immunoSEQ sequencing was performed on naive, central memory and regulatory T cell samples, with an average of about 4 million total reads per sample. Sorted cells were lysed in RLT buffer and RNA was extracted with DNase-treated RNeasy Micro or Mini kits, depending on cell number. To prevent cross-contamination, each cell subset was processed individually, whereas patient and healthy donor samples were processed jointly. The immunoSEQ multiplex PCR was used to amplify TCRB sequences from cDNA, generating 87-bp fragments that spanned the CDR3 region. The amplicons were sequenced using the Illumina HiSeq platform. The published analysis was carried out like this. Synthetic template baselines were used to correct PCR bias computationally, reads within Hamming distance 2 were collapsed together, and singletons that could not be merged were discarded. Reads were aligned to IMGT to assign V, D and J genes, CDR3 length, and insertions or deletions at six rearrangement sites. Within each subset, clonotype counts were normalized to sorted cell number, and only after that were true diversity and Gini coefficients computed with the tcR R package. Repertoire sharing was quantified using the overlap coefficient calculated on TCRB nucleotide sequences. Out-of-frame TCRB sequences from naive cells were analyzed as a proxy for the pre-selection repertoire. This is the immuneACCESS table as TCRdb keeps it, with only in-frame sequences that have V and J called. A part of the clones is gone; compared with another copy, unresolved V genes explain less than half, and the rest is unexplained. V, J and clone size are those of that table, while D and trimming were read from the DNA. The sample table contains around 330,000 clones; only one count was recorded for 11% of them. The top ten hold around 0.015% of the sample.

This entry comes from a study of beta chain features in type 1 diabetes (dated 2018 in TCRdb). Regarding the study in general: Patients and healthy donors did not differ in mean age, gender distribution, total cell number or subset yield. Regulatory and stem cell-like memory subsets were obtained from only 8 patients and roughly 8 healthy donors, while naive and central memory subsets were obtained from all 30 or so donors. A total of around 110,000,000 sorted cells were examined across all samples, and RNA yield correlated strongly with the number of cells per subset. In the study, recently diagnosed type 1 diabetes patients and matched healthy donors were compared on the TCRB repertoires of their sorted circulating CD4+ T cell subsets.

General study outcomes and caveats: In all four CD4+ subsets, TCRB CDR3 length was moderately but significantly shorter in type 1 diabetes patients. Naive, central memory and regulatory TCRB repertoires appeared to be more alike among patients than among healthy donors. HLA sub-analyses involved small numbers of individuals, so any influence of HLA type on TCRB rearrangement remained unresolved. PCR may preferentially amplify shorter templates, but because patient and control samples were amplified and corrected together, any resulting skew would affect both groups equally. Patients with type 1 diabetes made fewer insertions and deleted more nucleotides at VDJ recombination sites, implying thymic rearrangement abnormalities. Because cDNA rather than genomic DNA was sequenced, highly expressing activated cells could have been over-represented, although no difference in activation and CD3 levels was found between groups.

This TCR was sampled from a woman in her twenties or thirties in good health. Sequenced sample: naive CD4+ T cells from blood. Interpreted using the paper, the cell subset or site label stands for: true naive CD4+ T cells. The chain links TRBV5-1 with TRBJ1-5; confidence is insufficient to name the D gene. Read as DNA, the sequence is TGCGCCAGCAGCTTGGGATCGGTCCGTAGCAATCAGCCCCAGCATTTT. This translates into CASSLGSVRSNQPQHF.